A single sample gave rise to the 20 T cell receptor beta chains below, sequenced in a study of cytomegalovirus exposure and HLA in healthy donors. The primer mix had 60 Vbeta and 13 Jbeta primers. Produced via immunoSEQ multiplex PCR; TCRdb's table is partial and in-frame only. Its clone listing holds approximately 58,000 clones. The sequenced sample was PBMCs. These receptors were obtained from a man aged 18 to 35 in good health and CMV-seropositive.

This sequence joins TRBV14 and TRBJ1-2; 9 bases are a match to TRBD1. Trimming removed 4 bases from V and 6 bases from J; junction bases left unmatched: 3. The CDR3 runs 13 residues. Germline loops: CDR1 SGHDN, CDR2 FVKESK. CDR3 nucleotide sequence: TGTGCCAGCAGCCCGGACAGGGGCCATGGCTACACCTTC. This encodes CASSPDRGHGYTF.

This chain links TRBV5-1 with TRBJ2-3; 8 positions agree with TRBD1. Per germline, CDR1 SGHRS and CDR2 YFSETQ. The V segment lost 4 bases and the J segment 0 bases; nucleotides outside the gene matches: 4. This CDR3 has 15 amino acids. In DNA, the CDR3 is TGCGCCAGCAGCCTTGGACAGGGTAGCACAGATACGCAGTATTTT. Protein: CASSLGQGSTDTQYF. The full variable domain, its missing parts supplied by reference TRBV5-1 and TRBJ2-3, is KAGVTQTPRYLIKTRGQQVTLSCSPISGHRSVSWYQQTPGQGLQFLFEYFSETQRNKGNFPGRFSGRQFSNSRSEMNVSTLELGDSALYLCASSLGQGSTDTQYFGPGTRLTVL.

The V and J genes are TRBV7-9 and TRBJ2-1; D is unclear. The V gene lost 8 bases and the J gene lost 0 bases, with 8 bases spanning the gap. The CDR3 has 13 amino acids. CDR1 is SEHNR and CDR2 is FQNEAQ in the germline V gene (reference sequence). As DNA, the CDR3 is TGTGCCAGCGCCTATTTCTCCTACAATGAGCAGTTCTTC. Its translation: CASAYFSYNEQFF.

In nucleotides, the CDR3 is TGTGCCAGCAACCCCGGGACAGGCGTCTCCTACGAGCAGTACTTC. As protein: CASNPGTGVSYEQYF. J is TRBJ2-7 and V is TRBV28; 8 nucleotides agree with TRBD1. The CDR3 spans 15 residues. The V gene's germline CDR1 is MDHEN and CDR2 SYDVKM. V lost 7 bases and J lost 0; bases outside the gene matches: 8.

The chain couples TRBV25-1 to TRBJ2-7; possibly TRBD1 for D (6 bases). Germline CDR1 and CDR2: MGHDK and SYGVNS. V was shortened by 7 bases and J by 3 bases, with 10 bases between the two germline ends. The CDR3 extends over 12 amino acids. The CDR3 loop reads CASTRGGYEQYF. The DNA for the CDR3 is TGTGCCAGCACCAGAGGGGGCTACGAGCAGTACTTC.

V gene TRBV5-5 combines with J gene TRBJ1-4; D unclear. CDR1 and CDR2 (germline): SGHKS, YYEKEE (reference sequence). The V gene lost 1 base and the J gene lost 6 bases, with 10 bases spanning the gap. This CDR3 has 14 residues. The CDR3 protein is CASSLLSEHEKLFF. The CDR3 DNA reads TGTGCCAGCAGCTTGTTGTCAGAACATGAAAAACTGTTTTTT.

The rearrangement joins TRBV6-4 to TRBJ1-5; TRBD1 matches 7 bases. The CDR3 is 15 amino acids. V dropped 5 bases and J dropped 3; count of bases not matched to a gene: 7. Germline CDR1 reads MRHNA; CDR2 reads SNTAGT. The CDR3 sequence is CASSSGQASNQPQHF. CDR3 nucleotides: TGTGCCAGCAGTTCAGGACAGGCCTCCAATCAGCCCCAGCATTTT.

The chain carries TRBV9 and TRBJ2-5, with TRBD1 matching 9 bases. The assigned J gene may be wrong: the sequence end matches TRBJ2-7 better. The CDR3 is 15 amino acids. CDR1 and CDR2 from the germline V gene are SGDLS and YYNGEE. The CDR3 nucleotides read TGTGCCAGCAGCGTAGAGGGGACAGGGCTCTACGAGCAGTACTTC. It yields the protein CASSVEGTGLYEQYF.

About this clone: Additional DNA sequences in this sample encode the identical CDR3. The CDR3 here is CASSGAGYEQFF. In DNA form, the CDR3 reads TGTGCCAGCAGCGGAGCGGGATATGAGCAGTTCTTC. The chain joins TRBV9 to TRBJ2-1; 7 nucleotides agree with TRBD2. The CDR3 is made up of 12 amino acids. The germline gives CDR1 SGDLS, CDR2 YYNGEE. V dropped 3 bases and J dropped 8; count of bases not matched to a gene: 2.

The genes are TRBV28 and TRBJ1-3; 12 positions match TRBD1. Germline CDR1 and CDR2: MDHEN and SYDVKM. The CDR3 is made up of 17 amino acids. The junction had 9 bases not matched to a gene; V was cut back by 6 bases and J by 3 bases. DNA of the CDR3: TGTGCCAGCAGGGTCGGGACAGGGGGCATTTTTGGAAACACCATATATTTT. The encoded protein is CASRVGTGGIFGNTIYF.

This chain links TRBV29-1 with TRBJ2-1; 8 bases align to TRBD2. With V trimmed by 6 bases and J by 0 bases, 10 bases remained unmatched. The CDR3 extends over 16 amino acids. Germline lookup yields CDR1 SQVTM and CDR2 ANQGSEA. The CDR3 sequence is CSVAPLAGDSYNEQFF. For the CDR3, the DNA is TGCAGCGTCGCGCCCCTAGCGGGTGACTCCTACAATGAGCAGTTCTTC.

The V and J genes are TRBV6-6 and TRBJ2-3; D gene unclear. The ends were cut back, 6 bases at V and 11 bases at J, with 15 bases in the middle. Germline V gene data show CDR1 as MNHNY and CDR2 as SVGAGI (reference sequence). This CDR3 comprises 12 residues. CDR3 sequence reads: CASSVMIHMQYF. The DNA for the CDR3 is TGTGCCAGCAGCGTGATGATACATATGCAGTATTTT.

The chain recombines TRBV13 with TRBJ2-5; 9 bases align to TRBD2. The junction had 10 bases not matched to a gene; V was cut back by 5 bases and J by 3 bases. Per the germline V gene, CDR1 is PRHDT and CDR2 is FYEKMQ (reference sequence). The CDR3 spans 16 residues. CDR3 loop: CASSHLRGRGKETQYF. CDR3 sequence (DNA): TGTGCCAGCAGCCACCTCCGCGGGAGGGGGAAAGAGACCCAGTACTTC. The complete variable domain, with remaining parts taken from reference TRBV13 and TRBJ2-5, reads AAGVIQSPRHLIKEKRETATLKCYPIPRHDTVYWYQQGPGQDPQFLISFYEKMQSDKGSIPDRFSAQQFSDYHSELNMSSLELGDSALYFCASSHLRGRGKETQYFGPGTRLLVL.

V and J are TRBV7-5 and TRBJ2-1; TRBD2 is taken as the D call from the table, unchecked against the DNA. TRBV7-5 is described as a pseudogene. The CDR3 is 14 residues long. CDR3 sequence (DNA): TGTGCCAGAAGCCCGTCGCACGCGACTGATGAGCAGTTCTTC. Encoded protein: CARSPSHATDEQFF.

This chain uses TRBV4-1 with TRBJ2-4; 16 nucleotides line up with TRBD2. The CDR3 has 19 amino acids. Germline CDR1 MGHRA, CDR2 YSYEKL. J gave up 7 bases and V 4 bases, and 13 bases lay outside the gene matches. As DNA, the CDR3 is TGCGCCAGCAGCCGGATTCGCGGGACTAGCGGGAGGGAGGGGAACATTCAGTACTTC. Translation: CASSRIRGTSGREGNIQYF.

V is TRBV10-3 and J is TRBJ2-1; 10 bases are a match to TRBD1. The trim removed 6 bases at V and 9 bases at J, leaving 5 bases unmatched. This CDR3 contains 13 residues. Germline-derived CDR1 and CDR2 are ENHRY and SYGVKD. Here the CDR3 DNA reads TGTGCCATCAGCCTTGGGACAGGGGCTGAGCAGTTCTTC. It specifies CAISLGTGAEQFF.

The chain recombines TRBV7-6 with TRBJ1-1; D ambiguous. Trimming left V 6 bases short and J 4 bases short, with 15 bases between. The CDR3 has 14 amino acids. Germline CDR1 SGHVS, CDR2 FNYEAQ. The CDR3: CASSSEGPGTEAFF. Written as DNA, the CDR3 is TGTGCCAGCAGTTCGGAGGGCCCAGGCACTGAAGCTTTCTTT.

The chain uses TRBV27 and TRBJ1-6; the D gene is possibly TRBD1 (6 bases). The V gene's germline CDR1 is MNHEY and CDR2 SMNVEV (reference sequence). The CDR3 is 14 residues long. Trimming took off 3 bases at V and 7 bases at J, with 10 bases between the two ends. CDR3 region: CASSFRDTNSPLHF. The CDR3 DNA reads TGTGCCAGCAGTTTCCGGGACACCAATTCACCCCTCCACTTT.

The genes are TRBV5-6 and TRBJ2-5; D perhaps matches TRBD1 (6 bases). The germline CDR1 and CDR2 sequences are SGHDT and YYEEEE. V gave up 4 bases and J gave up 7 bases, with 17 bases separating them. This CDR3 comprises 14 residues. The DNA for the CDR3 is TGTGCCAGCAGCCCCGGTGGGGGCTTTGTGACCCAGTACTTC. It encodes CASSPGGGFVTQYF.

The chain recombines TRBV15 with TRBJ1-1, with D unresolved. Trimming cost V 5 bases and J 3 bases, with 10 bases left between them. In germline, CDR1 is LNHNV, CDR2 YYDKDF (reference sequence). The CDR3 runs to 13 residues. CDR3 residues: CATSAAEYTEAFF. The CDR3 region has the DNA TGTGCCACCAGCGCGGCCGAGTACACTGAAGCTTTCTTT.